Listed below are T cell receptor beta chains from one sample, sequenced in a study of CD8 T cells in ankylosing spondylitis. TCRdb re-called the 5' RACE reads with MiXCR, one entry per CDR3 protein. This sample has fewer than 250,000 distinct CDR3 sequences; roughly a tenth occur once, and the top ten carry 21%. Input material: blood, either unsorted or a sorted T cell fraction (not recorded which). These receptors were collected from a male donor with ankylosing spondylitis or in good health (not recorded which). The CDR3 runs from the conserved cysteine through the conserved F or W. D genes are given only for firm matches. The size entry is marked missing in some rows and otherwise reads once, few, many or a size class.

J,D,V,size,DNA,CDR3
TRBJ2-2,NA,TRBV20-1,many,TGCAGTGCTAGATCAGGGGGGTACACCGGGGAGCTGTTTTTT,CSARSGGYTGELFF
TRBJ2-6,NA,TRBV15,many,TGTGCCACCAGCAGAGAGGGGGCAGGTGATGTCTCTGGGGCCAACGTCCTGACTTTC,CATSREGAGDVSGANVLTF
TRBJ2-5,NA,TRBV6-5,NA,TGTGCCAGCAGTTACCCCGGGGGCAGGGAGACCCAGTACTTC,CASSYPGGRETQYF
TRBJ2-3,NA,TRBV7-9,many,TGTGCCAGCAGCGGCTTTGGAGATACGCAGTATTTT,CASSGFGDTQYF
TRBJ1-1,TRBD1,TRBV29-1,few,TGCAGCGTCCTAAGGACAGGGGTTGAAGCTTTCTTT,CSVLRTGVEAFF
TRBJ1-2,NA,TRBV18,many,TGTGCCAGCTCACCAGGGGAGAACTATGGCTACACCTTC,CASSPGENYGYTF
TRBJ1-1,NA,TRBV29-1,few,TGCAGCGCAATTGGACGGCTGAACACTGAAGCTTTCTTT,CSAIGRLNTEAFF
TRBJ2-7,TRBD1,TRBV7-3,NA,TGTGCCAGCAGCCTCCGGACAGGGTACGCGCAGTACTTC,CASSLRTGYAQYF
TRBJ2-5,TRBD1,TRBV18,many,TGTGCCAGCTCGCATACCGGGACAGAAGAGACCCAGTACTTC,CASSHTGTEETQYF
TRBJ2-3,TRBD1,TRBV5-5,many,TGTGCCAGCAGCCCGACTGGACAGGGCCCCAGCACAGATACGCAGTATTTT,CASSPTGQGPSTDTQYF
TRBJ1-2,NA,TRBV7-2,many,TGTGCCAGCGGGCGCCGGGGGGCGGACTATGGCTACACCTTC,CASGRRGADYGYTF
TRBJ1-1,NA,TRBV2,NA,TGTGCCAGCAGTGAAGCTCGTCAGATGAACACTGAAGCTTTCTTT,CASSEARQMNTEAFF
TRBJ2-7,TRBD2,TRBV5-1,NA,TGCGCCAGCAGCCACGGGGGGTCCTACGAGCAGTACTTC,CASSHGGSYEQYF
TRBJ2-2,NA,TRBV29-1,few,TGCAGCGTATTTGGGGCAGGGGCTGTCGGGGAGCTGTTTTTT,CSVFGAGAVGELFF
TRBJ2-3,NA,TRBV20-1,many,TGCAGTGCTAGAGATTGGGGGGTTCGAGGCGATACGCAGTATTTT,CSARDWGVRGDTQYF
TRBJ2-5,TRBD2,TRBV12-3/TRBV12-4,NA,TGTGCCAGCAGTCCTAGGACGGGACTAGCGGGCCAGTACTTC,CASSPRTGLAGQYF
TRBJ2-3,NA,TRBV7-2,many,TGTGCCAGCAGCTTAGTCTCAGATACGCAGTATTTT,CASSLVSDTQYF